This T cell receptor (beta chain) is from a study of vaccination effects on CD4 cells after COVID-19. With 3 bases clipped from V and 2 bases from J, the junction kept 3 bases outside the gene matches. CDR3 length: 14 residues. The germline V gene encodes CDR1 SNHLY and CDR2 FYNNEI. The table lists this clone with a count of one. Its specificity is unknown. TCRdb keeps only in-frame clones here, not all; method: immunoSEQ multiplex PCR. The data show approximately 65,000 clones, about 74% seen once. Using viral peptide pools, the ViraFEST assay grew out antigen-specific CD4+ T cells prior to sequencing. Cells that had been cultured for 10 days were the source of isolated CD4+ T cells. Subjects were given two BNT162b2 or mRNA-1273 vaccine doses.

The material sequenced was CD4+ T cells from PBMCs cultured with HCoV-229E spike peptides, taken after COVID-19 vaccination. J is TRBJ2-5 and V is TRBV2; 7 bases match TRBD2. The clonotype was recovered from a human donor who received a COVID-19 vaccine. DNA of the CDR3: TGTGCCAGCAGTGAGCTAGCGGTGCAAGAGACCCAGTACTTC. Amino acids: CASSELAVQETQYF. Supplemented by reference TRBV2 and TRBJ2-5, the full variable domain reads EPEVTQTPSHQVTQMGQEVILRCVPISNHLYFYWYRQILGQKVEFLVSFYNNEISEKSEIFDDQFSVERPDGSNFTLKIRSTKLEDSAMYFCASSELAVQETQYFGPGTRLLVL.